This T cell receptor (beta chain) was sequenced during a study of Ad26.COV2.S vaccination and SARS-CoV-2 variants. Whole-study context: Intramuscular Ad26.COV2.S at 5x10^10 or 1x10^11 viral particles.

Using immunoSEQ multiplex PCR, the repertoire was profiled, and TCRdb retains in-frame clones only, with some absent. The table has 350,000 to 550,000 clones, 80% to 90% seen once. Findings and limits, study-wide: Vaccinees displayed broader spike-specific TCR repertoires than placebo recipients.

The treatment: some 19 received Ad26.COV2.S at low or high dose, single or two shots; several received placebo; per-sample allocation not given. Sampling was done on day 63 after the first vaccine or placebo injection. Remarks on this clone: Its antigen is unidentified.

Trimming took 6 bases from V and 4 from J, leaving 13 bases between them. CDR1 is MNHEY and CDR2 is SMNVEV in the germline V gene (reference sequence). The CDR3 has 13 residues. The input for sequencing was peripheral blood, taken in a trial of Ad26.COV2.S vaccine versus placebo. The chain couples TRBV27 to TRBJ2-7; D is possibly TRBD1 (6 bases). The clonotype was recovered from a person between 18 and 65 years old who received the Ad26.COV2.S COVID-19 vaccine or a placebo. CDR3 DNA: TGTGCCAGCAGAAGTACAGGGTTTTACGAGCAGTACTTC. Translating it yields CASRSTGFYEQYF.